These 26 T cell receptor beta chains came from one sample sequenced in a study of shared clonotypes between healthy human individuals. The repertoire was sequenced with immunoSEQ multiplex PCR; TCRdb's copy has only in-frame clones and lacks some. Of roughly 640,000 clones listed, 74% are singletons. Input material: memory CD4+ T cells sorted from blood. The sample's subset: CD45RA-negative fraction. Receptor source: a woman aged 25 to 39 in good health.

V is TRBV28 and J is TRBJ2-2; TRBD2 is a possible D gene (5 bases). Between the trimmed V and J ends, which lost 3 bases and 6 bases, there was a span of 8 bases. The CDR3 length is 13 residues. Germline CDR1 is MDHEN and CDR2 is SYDVKM. For the CDR3, the DNA is TGTGCCAGCAGTTTCGCGGGTCCCGGGGAGCTGTTTTTT. Protein product: CASSFAGPGELFF.

This clone has only one observation. The chain couples TRBV2 to TRBJ2-5, with a weak D call TRBD2 (5 bases). There are 12 residues in the CDR3. Germline CDR1 and CDR2: SNHLY and FYNNEI. Trimming cost V 10 bases and J 3 bases, with 12 bases left between them. For the CDR3, the DNA is TGTGCCATCGGACTGGGAGAAGAGACCCAGTACTTC. This translates into CAIGLGEETQYF.

The chain recombines TRBV7-3 with TRBJ2-5; D possibly corresponds to TRBD2 (6 bases). This CDR3 has 13 amino acids. V was pared by 4 bases and J by 3 bases, with 9 bases between. CDR1 is SGHTA, CDR2 FQGTGA, per germline. CDR3 loop: CASSYSSEETQYF. The CDR3 DNA follows: TGTGCCAGCAGCTACTCTAGCGAAGAGACCCAGTACTTC.

This chain joins TRBV2 and TRBJ1-4; TRBD1 matches 8 bases. CDR3 size: 14 residues. V gave up 8 bases and J gave up 4 bases; unmatched junction bases: 6. CDR1 and CDR2 from the germline V gene are SNHLY and FYNNEI. DNA for the CDR3: TGTGCCAGCGTGCGGACAGGGTTTAATGAAAAACTGTTTTTT. Protein: CASVRTGFNEKLFF.

The V call is TRBV11-2, the J call TRBJ2-2, with a possible D match to TRBD2 (5 bases). Per the germline V gene, CDR1 is SGHAT and CDR2 is FQNNGV. V was pared by 2 bases and J by 3 bases, with 16 bases between. The CDR3 runs to 17 residues. This CDR3 is CASSLRGAGSYTGELFF. DNA of the CDR3: TGTGCCAGCAGCTTACGGGGTGCCGGGTCCTACACCGGGGAGCTGTTTTTT.

This chain uses TRBV7-9 with TRBJ2-3; D might be TRBD2 (6 bases). Germline V lookup: CDR1 SEHNR, CDR2 FQNEAQ (reference sequence). Trimming shortened V by 1 base and J by 5 bases, and 13 bases separated the two germline ends. This CDR3 region has 15 residues. The CDR3 here is CASSLGRDWLDTQYF. CDR3 coding DNA: TGTGCCAGCAGCTTAGGGCGGGATTGGTTAGATACGCAGTATTTT. The complete variable domain, with remaining parts taken from reference TRBV7-9 and TRBJ2-3, reads DTGVSQNPRHKITKRGQNVTFRCDPISEHNRLYWYRQTLGQGPEFLTYFQNEAQLEKSRLLSDRFSAERPKGSFSTLEIQRTEQGDSAMYLCASSLGRDWLDTQYFGPGTRLTVL.

This chain connects TRBV27 to TRBJ2-7; the D call may be TRBD1 or TRBD2 (5 bases each). Germline CDR1 MNHEY, CDR2 SMNVEV (reference sequence). Trimming removed 2 bases at V and 5 bases at J, with 13 bases between. The CDR3 is made up of 14 amino acids. The DNA of the CDR3 is TGTGCCAGCAGTTTACAGGAGGCAGGGCACGAGCAGTACTTC. Amino acids: CASSLQEAGHEQYF.

This chain uses TRBV11-2 with TRBJ2-5, with a possible D match to TRBD2 (7 bases). V was pared by 6 bases and J by 4 bases, with 15 bases between. This CDR3 contains 14 residues. Germline CDR1 SGHAT, CDR2 FQNNGV. In DNA, the CDR3 is TGTGCCAGCAGGCCGAGGGGGGGAGTAGAGACCCAGTACTTC. This encodes CASRPRGGVETQYF.

This clone was picked up one time. A much larger clone differs from this one at a single base, so this may be a read error. Other nucleotide sequences in the sample specify the same CDR3. The V gene is TRBV5-1, the J gene TRBJ2-1; D ambiguous. CDR3 size: 15 residues. V was cut by 1 base and J by 0 bases, with 8 bases left in between. Germline values: CDR1 SGHRS, CDR2 YFSETQ. The CDR3 spells CASSLSSGSYNEQFF. In nucleotides, the CDR3 is TGCGCCAGCAGCTTGTCTAGTGGCTCCTACAATGAGCAGTTCTTC.

The V call is TRBV4-2, the J call TRBJ1-2, with D possibly TRBD1 on 5 matching bases. CDR1 LGHNA and CDR2 YNFKEQ come from the germline V gene. This CDR3 contains 18 residues. V was clipped by 1 base and J by 0 bases, with 18 bases between them. The CDR3 reads CASSQVSGTGIANYGYTF. The CDR3 region has the DNA TGTGCCAGCAGCCAAGTATCAGGGACCGGAATAGCTAACTATGGCTACACCTTC.

This clone was counted many times. J is TRBJ2-1 and V is TRBV9; TRBD1 might be the D (5 bases). Per the germline V gene, CDR1 is SGDLS and CDR2 is YYNGEE. Trimming pared 0 bases from V and 9 bases from J, leaving 10 bases between. The CDR3 is 13 residues long. CDR3 bases: TGTGCCAGCAGCGTAGCGCAGGGCGGTGAGCAGTTCTTC. Its protein product is CASSVAQGGEQFF.

As for this clone: The sample carries other DNA sequences with the same CDR3. The chain employs TRBV29-1 and TRBJ2-2; D remains unclear. Germline V gives CDR1 SQVTM, CDR2 ANQGSEA. V dropped 4 bases and J dropped 6 bases, with 9 bases sitting between them. This CDR3 is built from 12 residues. In nucleotides, the CDR3 is TGCAGCGTTGCTGGTTATGCCGGGGAGCTGTTTTTT. Protein sequence: CSVAGYAGELFF.

V is TRBV2 and J is TRBJ1-5; D perhaps matches TRBD1 (6 bases). The germline gives CDR1 SNHLY, CDR2 FYNNEI. This CDR3 has 14 amino acids. Trimming removed 4 bases from V and 5 bases from J, with 12 bases in between. The CDR3 DNA follows: TGTGCCAGCAGTGCTAACGGGGGCCATCAGCCCCAGCATTTT. Translating it yields CASSANGGHQPQHF.

This rearrangement joins TRBV5-1 to TRBJ2-1; the D gene is possibly TRBD2 (6 bases). Germline lookup yields CDR1 SGHRS and CDR2 YFSETQ. CDR3 size: 15 residues. V dropped 1 base and J dropped 1 base, with 9 bases sitting between them. In nucleotides, the CDR3 is TGCGCCAGCAGCTTGACTAGCATTTCCTACAATGAGCAGTTCTTC. Translated, it gives CASSLTSISYNEQFF.

The CDR3 sequence: CATLDRGRSKNIQYF. The CDR3 nucleotides read TGTGCCACCCTTGACAGGGGGCGCTCCAAAAACATTCAGTACTTC. The V call is TRBV19, the J call TRBJ2-4; 10 bases are shared with TRBD1. V gave up 10 bases and J gave up 2 bases; unmatched junction bases: 8. In germline, CDR1 is LNHDA, CDR2 SQIVND (reference sequence). The CDR3 has 15 residues.

This chain links TRBV11-2 with TRBJ2-7; 9 positions agree with TRBD2. The germline V gene encodes CDR1 SGHAT and CDR2 FQNNGV. This CDR3 spans 14 amino acids. With V trimmed by 1 base and J by 2 bases, 0 bases remained unmatched. The CDR3 here is CASSLGTSAYEQYF. CDR3 nucleotides: TGTGCCAGCAGCTTAGGGACTAGCGCCTACGAGCAGTACTTC.

The V gene is TRBV5-1, the J gene TRBJ1-4, with TRBD1 as a possible D gene (6 bases). V was clipped by 0 bases and J by 2 bases, with 14 bases between them. Germline CDR1 SGHRS, CDR2 YFSETQ. The CDR3 runs 17 residues. CDR3 DNA: TGCGCCAGCAGCTTGGGGGCCAGGGGTATGACTAATGAAAAACTGTTTTTT. Translating it yields CASSLGARGMTNEKLFF.

This chain's CDR3 is CSVVNGVTTNEQFF. The CDR3 DNA is TGCAGCGTTGTAAACGGGGTGACTACCAATGAGCAGTTCTTC. V gene TRBV29-1 combines with J gene TRBJ2-1; D is perhaps TRBD2 (5 bases). This CDR3 spans 14 amino acids. The V gene's germline CDR1 is SQVTM and CDR2 ANQGSEA. Trimming removed 4 bases at V and 6 bases at J, with 16 bases between.

The chain recombines TRBV10-3 with TRBJ1-1; maybe TRBD1 (6 bases). The CDR3 length is 14 residues. Germline CDR1 ENHRY, CDR2 SYGVKD. Trimming took off 2 bases at V and 5 bases at J, with 12 bases between the two ends. CDR3 region: CAISEQGTSTEAFF. CDR3 nucleotides: TGTGCCATCAGTGAGCAGGGGACGTCGACTGAAGCTTTCTTT.

The chain recombines TRBV4-1 with TRBJ1-5, with TRBD1 as a possible D gene (5 bases). Germline assignment: CDR1 MGHRA and CDR2 YSYEKL. The CDR3 loop spans 15 amino acids. The V and J ends lost 4 bases and 2 bases respectively, with 12 bases between them. In nucleotides, the CDR3 is TGCGCCAGCAGCCTGAGGGGAGTCCGCAATCAGCCCCAGCATTTT. Its protein product is CASSLRGVRNQPQHF.

The gene calls are TRBV23-1 and TRBJ2-7; D not certain. TRBV23-1 is given ORF status, its function remaining uncertain. CDR3 length equals 13 residues. V dropped 3 bases and J dropped 3 bases, with 9 bases sitting between them. CDR3 loop: CASSHPTDYEQYF. CDR3 DNA sequence: TGCGCCAGCAGTCACCCGACGGACTACGAGCAGTACTTC.

The chain links TRBV13 to TRBJ1-2, with no clear D. The V gene lost 5 bases and the J gene lost 0 bases, with 19 bases spanning the gap. The CDR3 length is 17 residues. Germline V lookup: CDR1 PRHDT, CDR2 FYEKMQ (reference sequence). The CDR3 loop is CASSLRHTTRANYGYTF. The DNA for the CDR3 is TGTGCCAGCAGCCTACGACATACAACACGAGCTAACTATGGCTACACCTTC.

The genes are TRBV6-4 and TRBJ2-3; perhaps TRBD1 as D (6 bases). The V gene's germline CDR1 is MRHNA and CDR2 SNTAGT. This CDR3 is 15 amino acids long. Between the trimmed V and J ends, which lost 3 bases and 0 bases, there was a span of 10 bases. In DNA form, the CDR3 reads TGTGCCAGCAGTGAGACAGGCTCTAGCACAGATACGCAGTATTTT. Translated: CASSETGSSTDTQYF.

This clone was observed at least ten times. This chain uses TRBV4-1 with TRBJ2-5; no clear D. Looked up from germline, CDR1 is MGHRA and CDR2 is YSYEKL. V lost 0 bases and J 5 bases, leaving 7 bases between the germline ends. The CDR3 length is 13 residues. Here the CDR3 reads CASSQDKFETQYF. The CDR3 nucleotides read TGCGCCAGCAGCCAAGATAAGTTCGAGACCCAGTACTTC.

This sequence joins TRBV5-1 and TRBJ2-7, with D uncertain. The germline V gene has CDR1 SGHRS and CDR2 YFSETQ. Trimming removed 5 bases from V and 7 bases from J, with 25 bases in between. The CDR3 totals 16 residues. CDR3 DNA: TGCGCCAGCAGGGACGTCCGGGCGGCCCTATATGAGGAGCAGTACTTC. Amino acid sequence: CASRDVRAALYEEQYF.

The gene calls are TRBV9 and TRBJ2-4; possible D gene TRBD1, 6 bases. This CDR3 region has 14 residues. Trimming left V 3 bases short and J 0 bases short, with 7 bases between. The germline V gene encodes CDR1 SGDLS and CDR2 YYNGEE. CDR3 in amino acids: CASSGGLAKNIQYF. CDR3 nucleotide sequence: TGTGCCAGCAGCGGGGGGCTAGCCAAAAACATTCAGTACTTC.